Given below is one TCR beta chain in context. TCRdb's table, derived via immunoSEQ multiplex PCR, lists solely in-frame clones and lacks some. The sample comprises around 97,000 clones, approximately 90% of which are singletons, and about a fifth rests with the top ten. This entry is derived from a study of control samples from healthy donors and cancer patients. The CDR3 contains 15 residues. Germline CDR1 reads MNHEY; CDR2 reads SVGAGI. Germline trimming cut 5 bases from V and 5 bases from J; bases unmatched to any gene: 9. The source material was PBMCs. This chain uses TRBV6-5 with TRBJ1-2; 9 bases agree with TRBD1. This clonotype was sampled from a man between 60 and 70 years old with lung cancer. The CDR3 DNA is TGTGCCAGCAGTAAGTACCGGGACAGGGAATATGGCTACACCTTC. As protein: CASSKYRDREYGYTF.